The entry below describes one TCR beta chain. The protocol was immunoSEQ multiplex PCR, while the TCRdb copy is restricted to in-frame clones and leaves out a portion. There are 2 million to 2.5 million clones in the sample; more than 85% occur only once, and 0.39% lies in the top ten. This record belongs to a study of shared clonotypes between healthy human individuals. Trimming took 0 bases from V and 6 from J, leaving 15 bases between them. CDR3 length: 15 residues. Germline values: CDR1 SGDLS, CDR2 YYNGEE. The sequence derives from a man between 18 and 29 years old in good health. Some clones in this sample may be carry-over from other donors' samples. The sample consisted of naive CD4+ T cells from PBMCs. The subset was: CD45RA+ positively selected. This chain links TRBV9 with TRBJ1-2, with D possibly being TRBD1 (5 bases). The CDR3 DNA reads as TGTGCCAGCAGCGTAGGCAGCAGGGTTATTAATGGCTACACCTTC. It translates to CASSVGSRVINGYTF.